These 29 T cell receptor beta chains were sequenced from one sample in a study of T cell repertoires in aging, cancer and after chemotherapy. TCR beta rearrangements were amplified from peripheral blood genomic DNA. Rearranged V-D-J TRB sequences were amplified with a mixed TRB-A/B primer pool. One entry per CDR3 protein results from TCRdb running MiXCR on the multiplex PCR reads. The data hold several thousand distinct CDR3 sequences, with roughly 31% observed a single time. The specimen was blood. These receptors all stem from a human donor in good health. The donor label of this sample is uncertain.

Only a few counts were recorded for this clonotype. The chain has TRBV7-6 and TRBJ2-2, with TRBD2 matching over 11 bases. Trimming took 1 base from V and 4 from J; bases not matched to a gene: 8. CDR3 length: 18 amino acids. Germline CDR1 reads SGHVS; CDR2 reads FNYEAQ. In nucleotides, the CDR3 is TGTGCCAGCAGCTTAGAACTAGCGGGGGCCCCGAGCACCGGGGAGCTGTTTTTT. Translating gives CASSLELAGAPSTGELFF.

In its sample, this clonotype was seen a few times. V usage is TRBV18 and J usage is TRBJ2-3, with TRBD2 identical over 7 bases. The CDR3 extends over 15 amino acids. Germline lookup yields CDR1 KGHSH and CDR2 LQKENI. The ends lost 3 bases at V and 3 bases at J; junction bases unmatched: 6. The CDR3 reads CASSPTPGGTDTQYF. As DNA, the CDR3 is TGTGCCAGCTCACCTACCCCGGGGGGAACAGATACGCAGTATTTT. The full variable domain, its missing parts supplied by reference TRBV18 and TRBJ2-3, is NAGVMQNPRHLVRRRGQEARLRCSPMKGHSHVYWYRQLPEEGLKFMVYLQKENIIDESGMPKERFSAEFPKEGPSILRIQQVVRGDSAAYFCASSPTPGGTDTQYFGPGTRLTVL.

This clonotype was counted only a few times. CDR3 sequence reads: CASKIVGGSNQPQHF. In nucleotides, the CDR3 is TGTGCCAGCAAAATCGTAGGGGGGAGCAATCAGCCCCAGCATTTT. This rearrangement joins TRBV27 to TRBJ1-5; a weak D match, TRBD1 (6 bases). The CDR3 length is 15 residues. Looked up from germline, CDR1 is MNHEY and CDR2 is SMNVEV (reference sequence). Trimming took off 7 bases at V and 1 base at J, with 14 bases between the two ends.

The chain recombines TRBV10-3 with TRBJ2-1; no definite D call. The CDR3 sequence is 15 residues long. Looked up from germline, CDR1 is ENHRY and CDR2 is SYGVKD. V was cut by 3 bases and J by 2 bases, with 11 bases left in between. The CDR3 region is CAISEVAETYNEQFF. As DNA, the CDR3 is TGTGCCATCAGTGAAGTGGCAGAAACCTACAATGAGCAGTTCTTC.

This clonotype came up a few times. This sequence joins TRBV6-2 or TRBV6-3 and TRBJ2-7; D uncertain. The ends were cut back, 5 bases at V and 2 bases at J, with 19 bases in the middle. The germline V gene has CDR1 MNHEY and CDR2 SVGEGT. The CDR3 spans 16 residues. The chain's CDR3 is CASSRYSISAPYEQYF. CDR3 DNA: TGTGCCAGCAGTCGATATTCTATTTCTGCCCCCTACGAGCAGTACTTC.

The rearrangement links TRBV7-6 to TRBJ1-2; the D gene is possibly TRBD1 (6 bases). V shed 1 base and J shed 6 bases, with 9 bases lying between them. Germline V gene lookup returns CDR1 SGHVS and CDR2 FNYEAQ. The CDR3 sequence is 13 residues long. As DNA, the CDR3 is TGTGCCAGCAGCTTAGGGGGGCTTAATGGCTACACCTTC. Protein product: CASSLGGLNGYTF.

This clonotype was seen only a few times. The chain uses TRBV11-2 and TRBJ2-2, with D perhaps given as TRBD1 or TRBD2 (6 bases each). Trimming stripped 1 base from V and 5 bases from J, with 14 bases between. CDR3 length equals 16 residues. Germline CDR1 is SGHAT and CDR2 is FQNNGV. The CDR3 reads CASSLGVGGGTGELFF. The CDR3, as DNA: TGTGCCAGCAGCTTAGGGGTGGGGGGCGGAACCGGGGAGCTGTTTTTT.

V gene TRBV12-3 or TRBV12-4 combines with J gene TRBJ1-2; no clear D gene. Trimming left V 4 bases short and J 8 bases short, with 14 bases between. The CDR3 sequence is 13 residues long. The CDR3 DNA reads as TGTGCCAGCAGTTCGCGCTACGGTGAGGGCTACACCTTC. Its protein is CASSSRYGEGYTF.

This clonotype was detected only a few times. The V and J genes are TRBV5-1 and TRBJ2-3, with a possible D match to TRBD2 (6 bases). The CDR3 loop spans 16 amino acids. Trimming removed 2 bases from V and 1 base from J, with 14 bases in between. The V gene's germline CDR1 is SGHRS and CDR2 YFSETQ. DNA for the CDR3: TGCGCCAGCAGCTTCATCGGGGGTCTTCGCACAGATACGCAGTATTTT. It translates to CASSFIGGLRTDTQYF.

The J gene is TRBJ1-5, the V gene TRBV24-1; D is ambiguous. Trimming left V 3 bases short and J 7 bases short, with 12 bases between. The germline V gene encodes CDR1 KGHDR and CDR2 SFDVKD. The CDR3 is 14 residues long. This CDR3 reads CATSDLTTAQPQHF. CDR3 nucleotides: TGTGCCACCAGTGATCTAACTACAGCCCAGCCCCAGCATTTT.

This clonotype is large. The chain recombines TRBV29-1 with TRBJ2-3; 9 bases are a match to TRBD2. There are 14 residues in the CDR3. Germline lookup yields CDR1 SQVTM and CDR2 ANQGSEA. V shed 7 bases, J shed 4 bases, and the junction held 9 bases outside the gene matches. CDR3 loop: CSALGGLAPDTQYF. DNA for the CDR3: TGCAGCGCGCTTGGGGGACTAGCACCAGATACGCAGTATTTT.

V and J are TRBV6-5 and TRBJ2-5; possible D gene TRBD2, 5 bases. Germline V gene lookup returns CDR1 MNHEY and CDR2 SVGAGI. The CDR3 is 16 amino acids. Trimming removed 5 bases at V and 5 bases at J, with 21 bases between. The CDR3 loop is CASSPETTGGGETQYF. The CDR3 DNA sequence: TGTGCCAGCAGTCCCGAGACTACGGGCGGTGGCGAGACCCAGTACTTC.

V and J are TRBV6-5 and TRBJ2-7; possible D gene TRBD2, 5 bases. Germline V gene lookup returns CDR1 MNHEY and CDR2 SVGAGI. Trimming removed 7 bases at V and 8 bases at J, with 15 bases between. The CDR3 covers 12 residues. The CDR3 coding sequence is TGTGCCAGCACTGAGGTAATCGGGAAGCAGTACTTC. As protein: CASTEVIGKQYF.

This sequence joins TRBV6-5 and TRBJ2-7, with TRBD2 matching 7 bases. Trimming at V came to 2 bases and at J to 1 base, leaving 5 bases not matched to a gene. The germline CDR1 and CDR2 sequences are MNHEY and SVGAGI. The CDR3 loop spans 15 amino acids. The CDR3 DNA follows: TGTGCCAGCAGTTACGGCCTAGCGGAGTCCTACGAGCAGTACTTC. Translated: CASSYGLAESYEQYF.

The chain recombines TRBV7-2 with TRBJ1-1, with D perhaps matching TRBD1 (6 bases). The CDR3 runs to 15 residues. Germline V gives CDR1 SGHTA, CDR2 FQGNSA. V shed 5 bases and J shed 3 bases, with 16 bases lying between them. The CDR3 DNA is TGTGCCAGCAGCCTAAGGGGGGGAGGAGACACTGAAGCTTTCTTT. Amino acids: CASSLRGGGDTEAFF.

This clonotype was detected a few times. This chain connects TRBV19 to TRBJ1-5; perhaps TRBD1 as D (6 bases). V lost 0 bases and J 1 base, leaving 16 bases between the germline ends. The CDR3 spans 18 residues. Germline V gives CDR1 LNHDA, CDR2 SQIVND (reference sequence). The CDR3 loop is CASSIEAGAGVSNQPQHF. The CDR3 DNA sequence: TGTGCCAGTAGTATAGAGGCAGGGGCGGGGGTAAGCAATCAGCCCCAGCATTTT.

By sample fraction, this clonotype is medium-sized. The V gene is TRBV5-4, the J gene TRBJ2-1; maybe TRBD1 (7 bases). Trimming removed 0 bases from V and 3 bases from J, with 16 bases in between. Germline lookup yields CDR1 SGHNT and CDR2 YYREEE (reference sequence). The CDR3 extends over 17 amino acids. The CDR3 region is CASSLAQGGRGYNEQFF. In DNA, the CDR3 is TGTGCCAGCAGCTTGGCCCAGGGGGGACGGGGCTACAATGAGCAGTTCTTC. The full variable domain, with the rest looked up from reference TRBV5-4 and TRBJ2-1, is ETGVTQSPTHLIKTRGQQVTLRCSSQSGHNTVSWYQQALGQGPQFIFQYYREEENGRGNFPPRFSGLQFPNYSSELNVNALELDDSALYLCASSLAQGGRGYNEQFFGPGTRLTVL.

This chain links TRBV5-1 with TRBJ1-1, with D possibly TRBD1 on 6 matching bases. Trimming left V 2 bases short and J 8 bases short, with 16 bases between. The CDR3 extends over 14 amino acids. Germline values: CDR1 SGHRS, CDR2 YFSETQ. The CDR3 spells CASSFTGTLGEAFF. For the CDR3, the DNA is TGCGCCAGCAGCTTCACCGGGACATTGGGGGAAGCTTTCTTT.

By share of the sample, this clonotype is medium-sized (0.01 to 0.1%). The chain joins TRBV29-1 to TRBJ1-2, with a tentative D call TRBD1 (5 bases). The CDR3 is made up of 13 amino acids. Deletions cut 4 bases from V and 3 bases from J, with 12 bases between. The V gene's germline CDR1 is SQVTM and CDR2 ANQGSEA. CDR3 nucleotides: TGCAGCGTTGCCACGGGGGTCGACTATGGCTACACCTTC. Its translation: CSVATGVDYGYTF.

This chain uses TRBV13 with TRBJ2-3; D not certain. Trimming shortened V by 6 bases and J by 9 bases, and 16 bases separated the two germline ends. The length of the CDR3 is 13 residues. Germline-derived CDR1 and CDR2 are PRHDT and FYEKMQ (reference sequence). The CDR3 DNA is TGTGCCAGCAGTCACTCCGGGCCCCGGACGCAGTATTTT. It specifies CASSHSGPRTQYF.

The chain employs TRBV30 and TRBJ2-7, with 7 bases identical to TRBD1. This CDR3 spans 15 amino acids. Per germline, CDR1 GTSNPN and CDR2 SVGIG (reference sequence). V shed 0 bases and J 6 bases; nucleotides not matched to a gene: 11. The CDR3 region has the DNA TGTGCCTGGAGTGTACCAGCCAGGGGGATGGCCGAGCAGTACTTC. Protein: CAWSVPARGMAEQYF.

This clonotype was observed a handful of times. CDR3 protein: CASSRADRGYGELFF. The CDR3 region has the DNA TGTGCCAGCAGCAGAGCCGACAGGGGATACGGGGAGCTGTTTTTT. The rearrangement uses TRBV7-2 and TRBJ2-2; 8 bases are a match to TRBD1. With V trimmed by 5 bases and J by 7 bases, 9 bases remained unmatched. This CDR3 is 15 amino acids long. Per germline, CDR1 SGHTA and CDR2 FQGNSA.

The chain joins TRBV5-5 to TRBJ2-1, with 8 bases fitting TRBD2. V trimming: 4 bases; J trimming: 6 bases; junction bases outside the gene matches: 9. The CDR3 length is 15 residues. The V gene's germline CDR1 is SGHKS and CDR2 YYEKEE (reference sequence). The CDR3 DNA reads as TGTGCCAGCAGCCCACCGGGACTAGACCTCAATGAGCAGTTCTTC. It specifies CASSPPGLDLNEQFF. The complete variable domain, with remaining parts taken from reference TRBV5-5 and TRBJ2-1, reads DAGVTQSPTHLIKTRGQQVTLRCSPISGHKSVSWYQQVLGQGPQFIFQYYEKEERGRGNFPDRFSARQFPNYSSELNVNALLLGDSALYLCASSPPGLDLNEQFFGPGTRLTVL.

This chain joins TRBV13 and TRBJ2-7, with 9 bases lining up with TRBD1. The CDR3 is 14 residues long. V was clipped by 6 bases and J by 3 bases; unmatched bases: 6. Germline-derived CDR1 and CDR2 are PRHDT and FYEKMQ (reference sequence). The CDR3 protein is CASSTGTGIYEQYF. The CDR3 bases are TGTGCCAGCAGTACCGGGACAGGGATCTACGAGCAGTACTTC.

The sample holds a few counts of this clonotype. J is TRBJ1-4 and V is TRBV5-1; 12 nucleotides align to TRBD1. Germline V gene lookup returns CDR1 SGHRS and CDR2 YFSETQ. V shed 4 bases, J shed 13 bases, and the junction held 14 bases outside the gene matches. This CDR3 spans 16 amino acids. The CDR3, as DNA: TGCGCCAGCAGCCGGGGACAGGGGGCGTCTTCGGAAGGACTGTTTTTT. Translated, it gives CASSRGQGASSEGLFF.

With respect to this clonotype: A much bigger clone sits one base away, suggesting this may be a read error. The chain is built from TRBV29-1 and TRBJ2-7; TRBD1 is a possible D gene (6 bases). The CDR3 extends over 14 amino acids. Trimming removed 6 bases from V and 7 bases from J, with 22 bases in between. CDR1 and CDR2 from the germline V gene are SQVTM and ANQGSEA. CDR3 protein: CSVQGFAEHNEQYF. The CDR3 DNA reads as TGCAGCGTACAGGGCTTCGCGGAACACAATGAGCAGTACTTC.

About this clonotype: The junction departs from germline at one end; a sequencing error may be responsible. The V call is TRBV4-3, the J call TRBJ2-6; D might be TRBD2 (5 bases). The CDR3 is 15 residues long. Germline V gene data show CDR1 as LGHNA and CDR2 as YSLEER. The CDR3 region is CASSQGHGGPLLPFF. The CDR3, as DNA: TGCGCCAGCAGCCAAGGCCACGGAGGACCCCTTCTGCCGTTCTTC.

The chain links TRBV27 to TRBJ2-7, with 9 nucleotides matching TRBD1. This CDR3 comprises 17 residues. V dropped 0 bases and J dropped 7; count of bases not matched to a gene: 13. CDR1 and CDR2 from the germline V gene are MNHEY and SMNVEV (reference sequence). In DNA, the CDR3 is TGTGCCAGCAGTTTATCCTTTTCGGGACAGGGTCGGAGGGAGCAGTACTTC. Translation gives CASSLSFSGQGRREQYF.

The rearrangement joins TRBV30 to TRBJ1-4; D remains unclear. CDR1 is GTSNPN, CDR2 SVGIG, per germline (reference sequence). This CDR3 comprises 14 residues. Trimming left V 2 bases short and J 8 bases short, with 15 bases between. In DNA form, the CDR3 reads TGTGCCTGGAGTAAGACCTCCTTAGGCGAAAAACTGTTTTTT. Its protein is CAWSKTSLGEKLFF.